Below, 18 T cell receptor beta chains from the same sample are listed, as sequenced in a study of blood T cell repertoires in COVID-19. This table comes from immunoSEQ multiplex PCR, and its TCRdb copy is limited to in-frame clones, with some not included. The data hold hundreds of thousands of clones, with approximately 91% observed a single time. Material for sequencing was PBMCs or T cells enriched from blood (not recorded which). These receptors were obtained from a middle-aged woman who had recovered from COVID-19.

The genes are TRBV4-1 and TRBJ2-7, with TRBD1 identical over 7 bases. The trim removed 3 bases at V and 5 bases at J, leaving 4 bases unmatched. Germline lookup yields CDR1 MGHRA and CDR2 YSYEKL. The CDR3 has 13 residues. Here the CDR3 reads CASSQVQGHEQYF. The CDR3 DNA follows: TGCGCCAGCAGCCAGGTACAGGGGCACGAGCAGTACTTC.

CDR3 nucleotide sequence: TGCAGTGCTCCCCGGTGGGGGGAGCTGTTTTTT. Protein sequence: CSAPRWGELFF. The chain employs TRBV20-1 and TRBJ2-2; D gene uncertain. V lost 5 bases, J lost 8 bases, and 9 bases lay in between. CDR3 length: 11 residues. Germline CDR1 is DFQATT and CDR2 is SNEGSKA (reference sequence).

The chain joins TRBV7-3 to TRBJ2-2; D uncertain. Germline V gene data show CDR1 as SGHTA and CDR2 as FQGTGA. The CDR3 covers 14 residues. Trimming took off 5 bases at V and 5 bases at J, with 12 bases between the two ends. The CDR3 region has the DNA TGTGCCAGCAGCCCCCTCCCCGTTACCGGGGAGCTGTTTTTT. The encoded protein is CASSPLPVTGELFF.

V is TRBV19 and J is TRBJ2-7; 13 nucleotides match TRBD2. V dropped 5 bases and J dropped 7; count of bases not matched to a gene: 5. The CDR3 has 14 residues. Germline V gene data show CDR1 as LNHDA and CDR2 as SQIVND (reference sequence). DNA for the CDR3: TGTGCCAGTAGTGTCGGACTAGCGGGGGTGGAGCAGTACTTC. As protein: CASSVGLAGVEQYF.

The sample holds a few counts of this clone. The CDR3 is CASSLTGGDTQYF. In DNA, the CDR3 is TGTGCCAGCAGCTTAACAGGGGGCGATACGCAGTATTTT. The J gene is TRBJ2-3, the V gene TRBV13; TRBD1 aligns across 9 bases. Trimming cost V 2 bases and J 6 bases; bases outside gene matches: 0. The CDR3 spans 13 residues. The germline V gene has CDR1 PRHDT and CDR2 FYEKMQ (reference sequence).

The chain uses TRBV9 and TRBJ2-1, with 7 bases lining up with TRBD2. Germline V CDR1 and CDR2: SGDLS, YYNGEE. J lost 0 bases, V lost 2 bases, and 5 bases had no gene match. CDR3 size: 16 residues. DNA for the CDR3: TGTGCCAGCAGCGTGCGTAGCGGGCCCTCCTACAATGAGCAGTTCTTC. This translates into CASSVRSGPSYNEQFF.

V gene TRBV7-2 combines with J gene TRBJ1-2; unclear D gene. There are 12 residues in the CDR3. Germline V gene data show CDR1 as SGHTA and CDR2 as FQGNSA. V gave up 5 bases and J gave up 2 bases, with 6 bases separating them. Here the CDR3 reads CASSPGNYGYTF. The DNA of the CDR3 is TGTGCCAGCAGCCCCGGGAACTATGGCTACACCTTC.

The V call is TRBV30, the J call TRBJ2-5; 7 bases match TRBD2. Germline CDR1 and CDR2: GTSNPN and SVGIG (reference sequence). The CDR3 spans 14 residues. The V gene end was trimmed by 0 bases and the J gene end by 2 bases; junction bases not matched to a gene: 3. CDR3: CAWSVRAGQETQYF. The CDR3 region has the DNA TGTGCCTGGAGTGTACGAGCGGGGCAAGAGACCCAGTACTTC. Looking up the rest from reference TRBV30 and TRBJ2-5 gives the full variable domain: SQTIHQWPATLVQPVGSPLSLECTVEGTSNPNLYWYRQAAGRGLQLLFYSVGIGQISSEVPQNLSASRPQDRQFILSSKKLLLSDSGFYLCAWSVRAGQETQYFGPGTRLLVL.

J is TRBJ1-5 and V is TRBV21-1; the table assigns TRBD1, which was not confirmed against the DNA. TRBV21-1 is termed a pseudogene. The CDR3 has 15 residues. The CDR3 here is CASSKDQGNNQPQHF. The CDR3 DNA reads as TGTGCCAGCAGCAAAGACCAGGGAAACAATCAGCCCCAGCATTTT.

With regard to this clone: The same CDR3 can be traced to other DNA sequences in this sample. This chain connects TRBV9 to TRBJ2-7; TRBD2 aligns across 12 bases. V was clipped by 2 bases and J by 4 bases; unmatched bases: 1. CDR1 and CDR2 from the germline V gene are SGDLS and YYNGEE. The CDR3 covers 14 residues. For the CDR3, the DNA is TGTGCCAGCAGCGTCGGGACTAGCGGGTACGAGCAGTACTTC. This translates into CASSVGTSGYEQYF.

This chain joins TRBV6-2 or TRBV6-3 and TRBJ1-5, with 7 bases aligning to TRBD1. V gave up 6 bases and J gave up 6 bases; unmatched junction bases: 11. The length of the CDR3 is 15 residues. Germline CDR1 MNHEY, CDR2 SVGEGT. CDR3 nucleotide sequence: TGTGCCAGCAGCACCACAGGGGATTCGGGTCAGCCCCAGCATTTT. It is translated as CASSTTGDSGQPQHF.

The chain recombines TRBV6-2 or TRBV6-3 with TRBJ1-1, with D perhaps matching TRBD1 (6 bases). Germline V gene sequence: CDR1 MNHEY, CDR2 SVGEGT. The length of the CDR3 is 16 residues. The germline V and J ends were trimmed by 6 bases and 1 base, with 18 bases remaining between them. CDR3 region: CASSKRLTGTNTEAFF. In DNA, the CDR3 is TGTGCCAGCAGCAAGCGTCTAACAGGGACGAACACTGAAGCTTTCTTT.

The rearrangement joins TRBV23-1 to TRBJ1-5, with TRBD1 matching over 10 bases. TRBV23-1 is marked as an open reading frame, function uncertain. V was pared by 9 bases and J by 1 base, with 9 bases of the junction left unmatched. The CDR3 contains 16 residues. CDR3 in amino acids: CASPGTGVWSNQPQHF. The CDR3 DNA reads as TGCGCCAGTCCCGGGACAGGGGTCTGGAGCAATCAGCCCCAGCATTTT.

The chain carries TRBV24-1 and TRBJ2-2; 9 bases match TRBD2. CDR3 length equals 17 residues. CDR1 is KGHDR, CDR2 SFDVKD, per germline. With V trimmed by 4 bases and J by 5 bases, 10 bases remained unmatched. This CDR3 reads CATSDRYSGSRTGELFF. The CDR3 DNA reads as TGTGCCACCAGTGACCGTTATAGCGGGAGTAGGACCGGGGAGCTGTTTTTT.

This clone was detected once. The gene calls are TRBV27 and TRBJ1-2; D unclear. This CDR3 is 15 amino acids long. Germline V gene data show CDR1 as MNHEY and CDR2 as SMNVEV (reference sequence). The germline V and J ends were trimmed by 3 bases and 4 bases, with 15 bases remaining between them. CDR3 sequence reads: CASSFITAEPYGYTF. As DNA, the CDR3 is TGTGCCAGCAGTTTCATTACCGCCGAGCCCTATGGCTACACCTTC.

This clone was observed once. The chain couples TRBV18 to TRBJ2-3, with 13 bases fitting TRBD2. This CDR3 is built from 16 residues. Trimming cost V 3 bases and J 2 bases; bases outside gene matches: 2. Germline values: CDR1 KGHSH, CDR2 LQKENI. CDR3 protein: CASSPGLAGVTDTQYF. The CDR3 DNA reads as TGTGCCAGCTCACCCGGACTAGCGGGAGTCACAGATACGCAGTATTTT.

The V gene is TRBV11-3, the J gene TRBJ2-7; D not certain. The CDR3 extends over 13 amino acids. The germline V gene encodes CDR1 SGHNT and CDR2 YENEEA. V shed 5 bases and J shed 9 bases, with 17 bases lying between them. CDR3: CASSPGCYNWQYF. The CDR3 bases are TGTGCCAGCAGCCCCGGGTGCTACAATTGGCAGTACTTC.

This clone was seen once. This rearrangement joins TRBV30 to TRBJ2-2, with TRBD2 matching over 7 bases. CDR3 length: 13 residues. In germline, CDR1 is GTSNPN, CDR2 SVGIG (reference sequence). V gave up 4 bases and J gave up 8 bases; unmatched junction bases: 7. The CDR3 region is CAWKASGGGELFF. CDR3 nucleotide sequence: TGTGCCTGGAAAGCTAGCGGAGGGGGGGAGCTGTTTTTT.